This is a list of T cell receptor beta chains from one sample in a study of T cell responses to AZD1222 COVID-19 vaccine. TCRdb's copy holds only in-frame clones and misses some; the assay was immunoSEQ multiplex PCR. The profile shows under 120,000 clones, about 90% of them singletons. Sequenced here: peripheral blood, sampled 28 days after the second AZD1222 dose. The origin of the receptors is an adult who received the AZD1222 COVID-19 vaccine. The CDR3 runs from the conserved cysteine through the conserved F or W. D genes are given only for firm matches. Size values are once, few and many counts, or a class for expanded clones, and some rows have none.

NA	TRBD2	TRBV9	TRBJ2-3	TGTGCCAGCAGCGTAAGCGGACTAGGCACAGATACGCAGTATTTT	CASSVSGLGTDTQYF
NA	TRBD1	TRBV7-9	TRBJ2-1	TGTGCCAGCAGCCCGACCGGGACAGGAAACAATGAGCAGTTCTTC	CASSPTGTGNNEQFF
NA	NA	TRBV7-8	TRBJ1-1	TGTGCCAGCAGCCCCGTTGGGGGCCTGAACACTGAAGCTTTCTTT	CASSPVGGLNTEAFF
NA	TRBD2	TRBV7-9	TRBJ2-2	TGTGCCAGCAGCCCCGGGACTAGCGGGATCACCGGGGAGCTGTTTTTT	CASSPGTSGITGELFF
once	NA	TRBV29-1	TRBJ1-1	TGCAGCGCAAGAGCAAGGCAGGGAGGGATTACTGAAGCTTTCTTT	CSARARQGGITEAFF
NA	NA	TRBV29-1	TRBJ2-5	TGCAGCGTTGAATACCAGGATCGTAAGGGGGAGACCCAGTACTTC	CSVEYQDRKGETQYF
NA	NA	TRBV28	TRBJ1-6	TGTGCCAGCAGTTTAGCAGGGGAGATTGGTCGGTCACCCCTCCACTTT	CASSLAGEIGRSPLHF
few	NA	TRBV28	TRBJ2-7	TGTGCCAGCAGTACCCTTTACGAGCAGTACTTC	CASSTLYEQYF
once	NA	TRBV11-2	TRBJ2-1	TGTGCCAGCAGCTTAGTGACGGGAGTGAGGAATGAGCAGTTCTTC	CASSLVTGVRNEQFF
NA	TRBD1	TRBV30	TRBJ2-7	TGTGCCTGGAGTGCCACCGGTAGGGGGCCCTCCTACGAGCAGTACTTC	CAWSATGRGPSYEQYF
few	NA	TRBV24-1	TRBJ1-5	TGTGCCACCCAGGGGAGCAATCAGCCCCAGCATTTT	CATQGSNQPQHF
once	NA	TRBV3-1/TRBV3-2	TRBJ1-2	TGTGCCAGCAGCCAAGGCTTAGGGGGAACATTTGGCTACACCTTC	CASSQGLGGTFGYTF
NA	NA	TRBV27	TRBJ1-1	TGTGCCAGCAGTTTGGGCCAGGGGCAGGGGCGAAACACTGAAGCTTTCTTT	CASSLGQGQGRNTEAFF
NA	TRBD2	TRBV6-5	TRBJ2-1	TGTGCCAGCAGGCGACTAGCGGAGTCCTACAATGAGCAGTTCTTC	CASRRLAESYNEQFF
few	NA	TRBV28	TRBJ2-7	TGTGCCAGCAACCTGGGTTTTCGACCTACCGAGCAGTACTTC	CASNLGFRPTEQYF
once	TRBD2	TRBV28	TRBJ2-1	TGTGCCAGCCGCGGACTAGCGGGAGGTTGGGATGAGCAGTTCTTC	CASRGLAGGWDEQFF
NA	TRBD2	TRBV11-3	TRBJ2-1	TGTGCCAGCAGTTCTAGCGGGAGGGGTTTGTCGCCCGCCTACAATGAGCAGTTCTTC	CASSSSGRGLSPAYNEQFF
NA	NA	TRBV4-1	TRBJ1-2	TGCGCCAGCAGCCAACTCACCTCGGGCTATGGCTACACCTTC	CASSQLTSGYGYTF
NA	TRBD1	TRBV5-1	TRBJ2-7	TGCGCCAGCCAACTCACCGGGACAGGACTTCACGAGCAGTACTTC	CASQLTGTGLHEQYF
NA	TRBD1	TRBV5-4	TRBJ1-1	TGTGCCAGCAGCTTCGGTCAGGGGGCAGGGGCTGAAGCTTTCTTT	CASSFGQGAGAEAFF
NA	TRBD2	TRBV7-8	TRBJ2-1	TGTGCCAGCAGCCAGTCCAGCGGGACCGGGGTTGAGCAGTTCTTC	CASSQSSGTGVEQFF
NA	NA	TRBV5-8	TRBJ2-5	TGTGCCAGCAGCTCCGGATTCTACAGGGCTCAAGAGACCCAGTACTTC	CASSSGFYRAQETQYF
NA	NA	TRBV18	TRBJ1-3	TGTGCCAGCTCCCATGGACAGCAACTCTCTGGAAACACCATATATTTT	CASSHGQQLSGNTIYF
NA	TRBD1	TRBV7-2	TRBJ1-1	TGTGCCAGCAGCCAAAGGGGACAGGGGGTAGCTGAAGCTTTCTTT	CASSQRGQGVAEAFF
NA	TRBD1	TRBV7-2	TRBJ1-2	TGTGCCAGCAGCTCCGTTCAGGGGGCGGTTGGCTACACCTTC	CASSSVQGAVGYTF
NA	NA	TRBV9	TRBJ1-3	TGTGCCAGCAGCGTAGGTCCGGAAGGACTCTCTGGAAACACCATATATTTT	CASSVGPEGLSGNTIYF
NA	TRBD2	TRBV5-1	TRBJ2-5	TGCGCCAGCAGCCCTACGGGACTAGCGGGAGGGTACGAGACCCAGTACTTC	CASSPTGLAGGYETQYF
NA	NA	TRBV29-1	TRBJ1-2	TGCAGCGTGGCCAAAGGGGGGTCGGTTGATGGCTACACCTTC	CSVAKGGSVDGYTF
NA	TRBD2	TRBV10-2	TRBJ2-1	TGCGCCAGCAGGCCTAGCGGGCGGTACAATGAGCAGTTCTTC	CASRPSGRYNEQFF
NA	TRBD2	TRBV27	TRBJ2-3	TGTGCCAGCAGTCCCTTGACTAGCGGGATTCTAGATACGCAGTATTTT	CASSPLTSGILDTQYF
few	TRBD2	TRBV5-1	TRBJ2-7	TGCGCCAGCAGCTTCGGGACTAGCACTGTCGAGCAGTACTTC	CASSFGTSTVEQYF
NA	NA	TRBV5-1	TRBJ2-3	TGCGCCAGCAGCTTGGCTAGTTCCGGAAGAGGCTCCACAGATACGCAGTATTTT	CASSLASSGRGSTDTQYF
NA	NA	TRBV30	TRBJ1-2	TGTGCCTGGAACCCTGAAGGGGCTAACTATGGCTACACCTTC	CAWNPEGANYGYTF
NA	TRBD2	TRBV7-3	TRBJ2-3	TGTGCCAGCAGCTTAAGCGGGAGGTCAGATACGCAGTATTTT	CASSLSGRSDTQYF
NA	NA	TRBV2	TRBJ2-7	TGTGCCAGCAGGCCCTGGGACAACTCCTACGAGCAGTACTTC	CASRPWDNSYEQYF
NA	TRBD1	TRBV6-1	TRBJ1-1	TGTGCCAGCAGTGAAAAGACAGGGAGGGACACTGAAGCTTTCTTT	CASSEKTGRDTEAFF
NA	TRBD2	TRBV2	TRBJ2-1	TGTGCCAGCAGTGTATCGGGACTAGGTTCCCATGAGCAGTTCTTC	CASSVSGLGSHEQFF
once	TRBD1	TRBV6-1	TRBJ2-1	TGTGCCAGCAGTGAACGTCCAGGGGGCGGGAATGAGCAGTTCTTC	CASSERPGGGNEQFF
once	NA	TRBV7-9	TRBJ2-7	TGTGCCAGCAGCTTAGAGGGCCACGAGCAGTACTTC	CASSLEGHEQYF
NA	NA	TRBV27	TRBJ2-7	TGTGCCAGCAGTTTATCCCCGGTTGGGAGGAACGAGCAGTACTTC	CASSLSPVGRNEQYF
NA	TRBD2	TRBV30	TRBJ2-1	TGTGCCTGGAGGGGGGCTAGCGGGAGCTCCTACAATGAGCAGTTCTTC	CAWRGASGSSYNEQFF
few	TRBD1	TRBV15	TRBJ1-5	TGTGCCACCAGCAGAGCTGGACAGGGGAATCAGCCCCAGCATTTT	CATSRAGQGNQPQHF
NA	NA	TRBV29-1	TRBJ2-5	TGCAGCGTTGAACTCCGACAAGAAGAGACCCAGTACTTC	CSVELRQEETQYF
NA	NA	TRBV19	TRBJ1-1	TGTGCCAGTACCGATTATGATCGGGGCGCTGACGATGAAGCTTTCTTT	CASTDYDRGADDEAFF
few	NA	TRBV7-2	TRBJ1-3	TGTGCCAGCAGCTTAGGGGGCAGGACCTCTGGAAACACCATATATTTT	CASSLGGRTSGNTIYF
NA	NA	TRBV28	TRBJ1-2	TGTGCCAGCACCACGGACGGTTTGCATGGCTACACCTTC	CASTTDGLHGYTF
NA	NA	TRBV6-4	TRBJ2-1	TGTGCCAGCAGTGAGGGGGCGGGAGTGGTCTACAATGAGCAGTTCTTC	CASSEGAGVVYNEQFF
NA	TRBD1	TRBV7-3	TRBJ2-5	TGTGCCAGCAGCCCCGGACAGGGCCAAGAGACCCAGTACTTC	CASSPGQGQETQYF
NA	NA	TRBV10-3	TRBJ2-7	TGTGCCATCAGTGAAGGGACAACTCCCTCCTACGAGCAGTACTTC	CAISEGTTPSYEQYF
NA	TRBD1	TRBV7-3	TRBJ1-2	TGTGCCAGCAGCCTCGGGACAGGGGTTGGCTACACCTTC	CASSLGTGVGYTF
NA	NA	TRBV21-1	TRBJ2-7	TGTGCCAGCAGCAAAGCGCGTCGCGGGAGCGGACTGTTTGAGCAGTACTTC	CASSKARRGSGLFEQYF
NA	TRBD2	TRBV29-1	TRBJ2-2	TGCAGCGTGAGGACTAGCGGGCAGAACACCGGGGAGCTGTTTTTT	CSVRTSGQNTGELFF